These T cell receptor beta chains were read from a single sample in a study of blood T cell repertoires in COVID-19. TCRdb's copy holds only in-frame clones and misses some; the assay was immunoSEQ multiplex PCR. This table has some 25,000 clones, approximately 90% appearing once. The sequencing input was peripheral blood. The receptors come from a man between 65 and 85 years old with active COVID-19. The CDR3 runs from the conserved cysteine through the conserved F or W. D genes are given only for firm matches. Clone size is stated in some rows and not others, as once, few, many or a class when expanded.

clone size	V gene	D gene	J gene	CDR3 protein	CDR3 DNA
-	TRBV7-3	-	TRBJ2-1	CASSPQANYNEQFF	TGTGCCAGCAGCCCCCAGGCGAACTACAATGAGCAGTTCTTC
-	TRBV14	TRBD2	TRBJ2-5	CASSRLAGVETQYF	TGTGCCAGCAGCCGACTAGCGGGGGTCGAGACCCAGTACTTC
-	TRBV19	-	TRBJ1-1	CASEGLPRAEAFF	TGTGCCAGCGAGGGTCTTCCACGCGCTGAAGCTTTCTTT
-	TRBV7-2	-	TRBJ2-2	CASSQLRTGELFF	TGTGCCAGCAGCCAATTGAGGACCGGGGAGCTGTTTTTT
-	TRBV24-1	-	TRBJ2-7	CATSDVQSYEQYF	TGTGCCACCAGTGACGTACAGTCTTACGAGCAGTACTTC
-	TRBV25-1	-	TRBJ1-2	CASSEYIAPGSGYTF	TGTGCCAGCAGTGAATATATAGCCCCGGGAAGTGGCTACACCTTC
-	TRBV6-2/TRBV6-3	TRBD2	TRBJ2-1	CASSGLAGGKGQFF	TGTGCCAGTAGTGGACTAGCGGGAGGAAAGGGGCAGTTCTTC
-	TRBV24-1	-	TRBJ2-7	CATSDPRVGGSYEQYF	TGTGCCACCAGTGACCCCAGGGTGGGGGGCTCCTACGAGCAGTACTTC
once	TRBV7-2	-	TRBJ1-2	CASSPRGRGYTF	TGTGCCAGCAGCCCCAGGGGACGGGGCTACACCTTC
-	TRBV19	TRBD2	TRBJ2-3	CASSLETLLAGAPDTQYF	TGTGCCAGTAGTCTCGAGACCCTACTAGCGGGAGCCCCAGATACGCAGTATTTT
-	TRBV6-1	TRBD1	TRBJ1-1	CASSESYRGLAEAFF	TGTGCCAGCAGTGAATCGTACAGGGGGCTTGCTGAAGCTTTCTTT
once	TRBV19	TRBD2	TRBJ2-1	CASKASGRVSSYNEQFF	TGTGCCAGTAAAGCTAGCGGGAGGGTTAGCTCCTACAATGAGCAGTTCTTC
-	TRBV10-2	-	TRBJ1-1	CASSGAGENTEAFF	TGCGCCAGCAGTGGGGCAGGGGAGAACACTGAAGCTTTCTTT
-	TRBV19	-	TRBJ2-7	CASSTRTSSTYEQYF	TGTGCCAGTAGTACCCGGACTTCTTCCACCTACGAGCAGTACTTC
-	TRBV13	TRBD1	TRBJ2-7	CASSSGQGASYEQYF	TGTGCCAGCAGCTCCGGACAGGGGGCTTCCTACGAGCAGTACTTC
once	TRBV11-1	-	TRBJ2-7	CASSLRDGEQYF	TGTGCCAGCAGTCTCAGGGATGGCGAGCAGTACTTC
-	TRBV29-1	-	TRBJ1-1	CSVESPGRNTEAFF	TGCAGCGTTGAAAGCCCAGGCCGAAACACTGAAGCTTTCTTT
-	TRBV28	TRBD1	TRBJ1-5	CASRGPDRGRQPQHF	TGTGCCAGCAGAGGTCCGGACAGGGGGCGGCAGCCCCAGCATTTT
-	TRBV27	-	TRBJ2-4	CASRSGGSYIQYF	TGTGCCAGCAGGTCAGGTGGGTCTTACATTCAGTACTTC
-	TRBV9	TRBD1	TRBJ1-3	CASSVEGQGAYTIYF	TGTGCCAGCAGCGTAGAGGGACAGGGGGCATACACCATATATTTT
-	TRBV6-1	-	TRBJ1-2	CASSEGQSNYGYTF	TGTGCCAGCAGTGAAGGTCAGTCCAACTATGGCTACACCTTC
once	TRBV5-8	TRBD1	TRBJ2-7	CASSFAGTGLFYEQYF	TGTGCCAGCAGCTTCGCCGGGACAGGGCTTTTTTACGAGCAGTACTTC
once	TRBV24-1	TRBD2	TRBJ2-3	CATSQRGDTQYF	TGTGCCACCAGCCAGCGGGGGGATACGCAGTATTTT
-	TRBV24-1	TRBD1	TRBJ2-1	CATSDPGQGPNEQFF	TGTGCCACCAGTGACCCGGGACAGGGACCCAATGAGCAGTTCTTC
once	TRBV24-1	-	TRBJ2-3	CATSDPPRKTGRLDTQYF	TGTGCCACCAGTGACCCACCCCGGAAGACAGGGAGGTTGGATACGCAGTATTTT
-	TRBV3-1/TRBV3-2	-	TRBJ1-2	CASRPAGHYGYTF	TGTGCCAGCAGGCCGGCAGGGCATTATGGCTACACCTTC
-	TRBV18	TRBD1	TRBJ1-2	CASSPSTGGGGYTF	TGTGCCAGCTCACCATCCACAGGGGGCGGTGGCTACACCTTC
-	TRBV19	-	TRBJ1-1	CASSISWRDTEAFF	TGTGCCAGTAGTATTAGTTGGCGGGACACTGAAGCTTTCTTT
-	TRBV6-2/TRBV6-3	-	TRBJ1-4	CASSYSSGKMDEKLFF	TGTGCCAGCAGTTACTCATCAGGGAAGATGGATGAAAAACTGTTTTTT
-	TRBV28	-	TRBJ2-6	CASRSTGSGANVLTF	TGTGCCAGCAGATCTACAGGCTCTGGGGCCAACGTCCTGACTTTC
-	TRBV21-1	-	TRBJ2-5	CASSRAGWETQYF	TGTGCCAGCAGCAGAGCCGGTTGGGAGACCCAGTACTTC
-	TRBV27	-	TRBJ2-3	CASSSRRGGSDTQYF	TGTGCCAGCAGTTCCCGACGCGGCGGGTCGGATACGCAGTATTTT